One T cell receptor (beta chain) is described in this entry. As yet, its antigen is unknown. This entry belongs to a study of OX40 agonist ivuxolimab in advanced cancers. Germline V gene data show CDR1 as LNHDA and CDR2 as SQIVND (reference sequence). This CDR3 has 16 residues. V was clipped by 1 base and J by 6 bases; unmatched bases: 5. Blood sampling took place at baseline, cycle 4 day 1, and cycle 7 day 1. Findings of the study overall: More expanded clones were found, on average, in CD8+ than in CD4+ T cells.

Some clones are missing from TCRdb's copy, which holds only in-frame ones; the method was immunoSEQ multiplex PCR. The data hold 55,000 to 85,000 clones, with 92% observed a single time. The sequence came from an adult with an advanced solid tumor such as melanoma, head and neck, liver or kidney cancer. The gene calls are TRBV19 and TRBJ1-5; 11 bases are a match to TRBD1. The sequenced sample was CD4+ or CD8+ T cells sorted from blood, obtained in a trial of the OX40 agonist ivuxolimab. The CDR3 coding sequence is TGTGCCAGTAGTATAGTGGGGACAGGGGGGATTCAGCCCCAGCATTTT. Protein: CASSIVGTGGIQPQHF. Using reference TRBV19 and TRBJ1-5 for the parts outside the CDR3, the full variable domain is DGGITQSPKYLFRKEGQNVTLSCEQNLNHDAMYWYRQDPGQGLRLIYYSQIVNDFQKGDIAEGYSVSREKKESFPLTVTSAQKNPTAFYLCASSIVGTGGIQPQHFGDGTRLSIL.